This record looks at one T cell receptor (beta chain) sequence and its context. Its antigen is still unknown. The data stem from a study of CD8 T cells in Susac syndrome. Overall study findings and caveats: The study's TCR sequencing and HLA analysis covered a relatively small number of individuals, and the study acknowledged this.

Sequencing of TCR beta was carried out in blood CD8+ and CD4+ T cells. Reverse transcription of 0.5 to 1 ug RNA was performed with random hexamers. Amplification of TCR beta CDR3 spanned 54 Vbeta and 13 Jbeta via immunoSEQ multiplex PCR. MiXCR was run by TCRdb on the immunoSEQ multiplex PCR reads, yielding one entry per CDR3 protein. In the table there are about 200,000 distinct CDR3 sequences, about 95% of which are singletons. Sequenced material: CD4+ T cells from PBMCs. The sequence came from a human donor with multiple sclerosis.

CDR3: CASSLRGVDTEAFF. In DNA form, the CDR3 reads TGTGCCAGCAGCTTAAGGGGGGTTGACACTGAAGCTTTCTTT. The rearrangement uses TRBV7-9 and TRBJ1-1, with TRBD1 as a possible D gene (6 bases). Trimming stripped 2 bases from V and 3 bases from J, with 10 bases between. The CDR3 is made up of 14 amino acids. Germline V lookup: CDR1 SEHNR, CDR2 FQNEAQ (reference sequence).